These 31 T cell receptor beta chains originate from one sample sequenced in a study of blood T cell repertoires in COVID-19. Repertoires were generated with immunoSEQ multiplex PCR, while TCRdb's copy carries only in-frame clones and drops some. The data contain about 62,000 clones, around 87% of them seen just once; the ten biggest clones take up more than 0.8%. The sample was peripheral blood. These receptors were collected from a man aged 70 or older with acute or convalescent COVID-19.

The CDR3 here is CASSETGNYGYTF. The CDR3 DNA is TGTGCCAGCAGCGAGACAGGAAACTATGGCTACACCTTC. The chain links TRBV6-5 to TRBJ1-2, with D possibly being TRBD1 (6 bases). This CDR3 has 13 amino acids. V was shortened by 6 bases and J by 2 bases, with 10 bases between the two germline ends. Looked up from germline, CDR1 is MNHEY and CDR2 is SVGAGI.

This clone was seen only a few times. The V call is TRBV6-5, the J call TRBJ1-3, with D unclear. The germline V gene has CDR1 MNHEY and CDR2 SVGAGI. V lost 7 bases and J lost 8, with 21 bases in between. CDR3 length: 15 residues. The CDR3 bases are TGTGCCAGCAAGTTAGGACGCCCGAGGGAAGACACCATATATTTT. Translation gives CASKLGRPREDTIYF.

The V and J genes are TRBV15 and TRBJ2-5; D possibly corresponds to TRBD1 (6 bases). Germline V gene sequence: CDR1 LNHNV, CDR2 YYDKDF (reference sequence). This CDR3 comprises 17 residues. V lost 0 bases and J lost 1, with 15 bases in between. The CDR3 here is CATSRDPKAGAQETQYF. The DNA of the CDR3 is TGTGCCACCAGCAGAGATCCGAAGGCAGGGGCCCAAGAGACCCAGTACTTC.

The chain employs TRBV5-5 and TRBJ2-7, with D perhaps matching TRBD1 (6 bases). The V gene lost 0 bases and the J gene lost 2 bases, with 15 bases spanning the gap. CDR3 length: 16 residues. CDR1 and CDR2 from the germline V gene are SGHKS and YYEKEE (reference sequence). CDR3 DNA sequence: TGTGCCAGCAGCTTGGCCCCCACAGGGATGGCCTACGAGCAGTACTTC. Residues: CASSLAPTGMAYEQYF. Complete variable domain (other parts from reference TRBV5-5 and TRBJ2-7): DAGVTQSPTHLIKTRGQQVTLRCSPISGHKSVSWYQQVLGQGPQFIFQYYEKEERGRGNFPDRFSARQFPNYSSELNVNALLLGDSALYLCASSLAPTGMAYEQYFGPGTRLTVT.

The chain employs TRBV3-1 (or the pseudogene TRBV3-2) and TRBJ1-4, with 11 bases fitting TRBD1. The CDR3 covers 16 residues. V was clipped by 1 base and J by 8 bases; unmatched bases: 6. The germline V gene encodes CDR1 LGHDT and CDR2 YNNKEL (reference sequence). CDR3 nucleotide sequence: TGTGCCAGCAGCCAAGCGGGGACAGGGGGGATGGAAAAACTGTTTTTT. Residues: CASSQAGTGGMEKLFF.

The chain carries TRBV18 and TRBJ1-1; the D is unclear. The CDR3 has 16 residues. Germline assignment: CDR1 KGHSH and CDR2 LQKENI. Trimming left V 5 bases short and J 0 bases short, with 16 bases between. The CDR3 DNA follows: TGTGCCAGCTCAGAGAATACTGCAGCGGTGAACACTGAAGCTTTCTTT. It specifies CASSENTAAVNTEAFF.

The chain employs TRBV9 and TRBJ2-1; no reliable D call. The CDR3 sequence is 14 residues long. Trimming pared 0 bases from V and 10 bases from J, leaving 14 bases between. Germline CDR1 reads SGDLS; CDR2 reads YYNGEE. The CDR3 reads CASSVDTVEWEQFF. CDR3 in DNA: TGTGCCAGCAGCGTAGACACCGTTGAATGGGAGCAGTTCTTC.

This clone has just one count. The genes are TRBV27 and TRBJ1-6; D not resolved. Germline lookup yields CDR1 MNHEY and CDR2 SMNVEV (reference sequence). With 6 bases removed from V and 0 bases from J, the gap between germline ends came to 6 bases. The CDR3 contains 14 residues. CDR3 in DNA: TGTGCCAGCAGAATGAGCTCCTATAATTCACCCCTCCACTTT. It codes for CASRMSSYNSPLHF.

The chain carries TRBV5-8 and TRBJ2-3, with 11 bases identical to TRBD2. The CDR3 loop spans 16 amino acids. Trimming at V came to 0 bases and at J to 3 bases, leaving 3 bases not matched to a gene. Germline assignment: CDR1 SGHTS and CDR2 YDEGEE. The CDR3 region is CASSLGLAGGTDTQYF. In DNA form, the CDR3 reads TGTGCCAGCAGCTTGGGTCTAGCGGGGGGAACAGATACGCAGTATTTT.

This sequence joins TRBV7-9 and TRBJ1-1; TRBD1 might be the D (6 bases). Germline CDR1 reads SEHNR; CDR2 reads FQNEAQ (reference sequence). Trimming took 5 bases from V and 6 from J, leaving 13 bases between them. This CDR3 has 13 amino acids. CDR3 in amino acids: CASSTQGLPEAFF. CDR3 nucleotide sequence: TGTGCCAGCAGCACACAGGGTTTGCCTGAAGCTTTCTTT.

CDR3 region: CASSFVGSRNEKLFF. The CDR3 coding sequence is TGTGCCAGCAGTTTCGTGGGTAGCCGCAATGAAAAACTGTTTTTT. The rearrangement links TRBV6-6 to TRBJ1-4; no definite D call. CDR1 is MNHNY and CDR2 is SVGAGI in the germline V gene (reference sequence). The V end was cut by 4 bases, the J end by 5 bases, with 14 bases between. The CDR3 loop spans 15 amino acids.

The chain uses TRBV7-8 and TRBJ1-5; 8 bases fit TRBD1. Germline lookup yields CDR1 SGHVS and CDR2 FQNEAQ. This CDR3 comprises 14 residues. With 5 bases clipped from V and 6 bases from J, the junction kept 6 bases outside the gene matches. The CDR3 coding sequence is TGTGCCAGCAGCCTCAGGACAGGGTCTCAGCCCCAGCATTTT. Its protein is CASSLRTGSQPQHF.

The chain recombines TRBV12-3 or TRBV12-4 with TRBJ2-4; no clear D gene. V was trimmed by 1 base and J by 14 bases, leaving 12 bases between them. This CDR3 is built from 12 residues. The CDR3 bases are TGTGCCAGCAGTTTAGGCGAAGCACCCAAGTACTTC. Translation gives CASSLGEAPKYF.

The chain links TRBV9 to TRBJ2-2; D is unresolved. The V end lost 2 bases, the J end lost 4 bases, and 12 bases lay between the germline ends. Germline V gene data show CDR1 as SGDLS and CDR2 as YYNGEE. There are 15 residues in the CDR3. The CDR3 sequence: CASSVGQAGTGELFF. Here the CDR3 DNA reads TGTGCCAGCAGCGTTGGGCAGGCCGGCACCGGGGAGCTGTTTTTT.

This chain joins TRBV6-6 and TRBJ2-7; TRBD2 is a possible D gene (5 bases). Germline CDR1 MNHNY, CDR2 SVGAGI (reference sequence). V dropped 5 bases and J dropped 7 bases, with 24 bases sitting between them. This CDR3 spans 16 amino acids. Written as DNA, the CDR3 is TGTGCCAGCAGTCGAGGACTCGTCCCTTCTATGAGTGAGCAGTACTTC. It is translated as CASSRGLVPSMSEQYF.

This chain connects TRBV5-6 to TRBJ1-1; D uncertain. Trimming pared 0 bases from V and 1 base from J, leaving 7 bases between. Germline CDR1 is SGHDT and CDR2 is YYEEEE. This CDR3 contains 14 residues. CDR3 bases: TGTGCCAGCAGCTTGGCCCCGGGGAACACTGAAGCTTTCTTT. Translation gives CASSLAPGNTEAFF.

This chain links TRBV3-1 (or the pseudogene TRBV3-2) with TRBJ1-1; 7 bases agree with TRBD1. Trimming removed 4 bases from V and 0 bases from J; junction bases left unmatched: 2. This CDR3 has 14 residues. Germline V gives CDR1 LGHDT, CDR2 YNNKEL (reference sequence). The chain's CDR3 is CASSPGQMNTEAFF. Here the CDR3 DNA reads TGTGCCAGCAGCCCGGGACAGATGAACACTGAAGCTTTCTTT.

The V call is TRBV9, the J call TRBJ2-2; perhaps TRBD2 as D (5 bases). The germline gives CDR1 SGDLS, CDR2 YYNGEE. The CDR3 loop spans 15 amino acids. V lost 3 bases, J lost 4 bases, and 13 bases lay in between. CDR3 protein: CASSAPPGSTGELFF. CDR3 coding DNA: TGTGCCAGCAGCGCGCCTCCGGGGTCCACCGGGGAGCTGTTTTTT. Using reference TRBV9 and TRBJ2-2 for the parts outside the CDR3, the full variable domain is DSGVTQTPKHLITATGQRVTLRCSPRSGDLSVYWYQQSLDQGLQFLIQYYNGEERAKGNILERFSAQQFPDLHSELNLSSLELGDSALYFCASSAPPGSTGELFFGEGSRLTVL.

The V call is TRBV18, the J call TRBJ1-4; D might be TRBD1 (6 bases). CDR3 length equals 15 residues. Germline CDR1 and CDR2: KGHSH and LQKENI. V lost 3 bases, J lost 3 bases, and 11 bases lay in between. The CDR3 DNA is TGTGCCAGCTCACCTACGGGACAACCTAATGAAAAACTGTTTTTT. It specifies CASSPTGQPNEKLFF. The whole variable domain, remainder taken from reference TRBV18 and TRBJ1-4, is NAGVMQNPRHLVRRRGQEARLRCSPMKGHSHVYWYRQLPEEGLKFMVYLQKENIIDESGMPKERFSAEFPKEGPSILRIQQVVRGDSAAYFCASSPTGQPNEKLFFGSGTQLSVL.

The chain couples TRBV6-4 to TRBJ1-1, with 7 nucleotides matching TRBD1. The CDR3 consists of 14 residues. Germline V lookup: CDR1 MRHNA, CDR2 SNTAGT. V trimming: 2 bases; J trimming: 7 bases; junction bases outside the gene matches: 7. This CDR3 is CASSDQGGTDEAFF. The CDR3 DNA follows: TGTGCCAGCAGTGACCAGGGGGGTACCGATGAAGCTTTCTTT.

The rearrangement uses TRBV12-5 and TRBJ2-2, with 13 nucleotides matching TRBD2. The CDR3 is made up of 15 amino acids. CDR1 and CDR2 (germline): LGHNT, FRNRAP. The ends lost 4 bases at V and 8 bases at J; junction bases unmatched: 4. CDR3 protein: CASGSLAGGSGELFF. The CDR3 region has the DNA TGTGCTAGTGGTTCACTAGCGGGGGGGTCGGGGGAGCTGTTTTTT.

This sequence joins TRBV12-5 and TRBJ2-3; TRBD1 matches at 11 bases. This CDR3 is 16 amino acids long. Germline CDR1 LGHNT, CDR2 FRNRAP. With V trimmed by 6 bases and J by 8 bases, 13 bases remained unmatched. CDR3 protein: CASGPPPGQGVGTQYF. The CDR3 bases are TGTGCTAGTGGCCCACCCCCGGGACAGGGGGTGGGTACGCAGTATTTT.

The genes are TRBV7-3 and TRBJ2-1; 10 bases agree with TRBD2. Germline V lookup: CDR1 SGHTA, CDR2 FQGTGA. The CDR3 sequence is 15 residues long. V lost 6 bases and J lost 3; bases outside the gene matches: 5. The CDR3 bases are TGTGCCAGCAGGTCCGGGACTAGCGACTACAATGAGCAGTTCTTC. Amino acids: CASRSGTSDYNEQFF.

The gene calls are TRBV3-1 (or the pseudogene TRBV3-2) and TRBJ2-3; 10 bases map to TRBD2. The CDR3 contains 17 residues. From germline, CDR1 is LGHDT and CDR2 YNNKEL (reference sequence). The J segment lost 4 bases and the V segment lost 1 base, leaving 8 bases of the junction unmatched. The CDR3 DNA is TGTGCCAGCAGCCAAGGACAACTAGCGGGGTGGGCAGATACGCAGTATTTT. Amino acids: CASSQGQLAGWADTQYF.

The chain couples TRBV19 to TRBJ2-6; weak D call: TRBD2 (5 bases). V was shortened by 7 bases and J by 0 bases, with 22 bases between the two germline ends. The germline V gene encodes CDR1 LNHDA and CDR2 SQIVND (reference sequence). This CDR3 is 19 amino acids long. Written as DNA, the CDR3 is TGTGCCAGTACGTCTGGCGGCGGACTGAACCCCTCTGGGGCCAACGTCCTGACTTTC. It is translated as CASTSGGGLNPSGANVLTF.

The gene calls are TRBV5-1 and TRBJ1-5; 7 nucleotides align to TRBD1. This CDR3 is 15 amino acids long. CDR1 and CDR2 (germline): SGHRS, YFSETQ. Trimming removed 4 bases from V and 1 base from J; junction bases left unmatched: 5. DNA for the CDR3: TGCGCCAGCAGCGTGACAGGGTTGAGCAATCAGCCCCAGCATTTT. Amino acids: CASSVTGLSNQPQHF.

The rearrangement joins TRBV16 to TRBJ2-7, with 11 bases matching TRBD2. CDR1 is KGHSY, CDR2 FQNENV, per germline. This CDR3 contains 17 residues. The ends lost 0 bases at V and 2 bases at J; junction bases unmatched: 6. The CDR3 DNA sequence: TGTGCCAGCAGCCAATCAACTAGCGGGAGAGGAACCTACGAGCAGTACTTC. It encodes CASSQSTSGRGTYEQYF.

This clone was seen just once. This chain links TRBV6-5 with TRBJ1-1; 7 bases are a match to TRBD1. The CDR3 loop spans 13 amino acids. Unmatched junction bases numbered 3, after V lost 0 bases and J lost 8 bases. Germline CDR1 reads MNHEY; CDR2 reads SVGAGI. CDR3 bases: TGTGCCAGCAGTTACTCAGGAGGGGGCGAAGCTTTCTTT. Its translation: CASSYSGGGEAFF.

Here the CDR3 DNA reads TGTGCCTCCCGGACTAGCGGGAGGGCTGTCTACAATGAGCAGTTCTTC. Translated, it gives CASRTSGRAVYNEQFF. This chain links TRBV19 with TRBJ2-1, with 15 positions matching TRBD2. The germline gives CDR1 LNHDA, CDR2 SQIVND (reference sequence). This CDR3 has 16 amino acids. J lost 3 bases, V lost 11 bases, and 8 bases had no gene match.

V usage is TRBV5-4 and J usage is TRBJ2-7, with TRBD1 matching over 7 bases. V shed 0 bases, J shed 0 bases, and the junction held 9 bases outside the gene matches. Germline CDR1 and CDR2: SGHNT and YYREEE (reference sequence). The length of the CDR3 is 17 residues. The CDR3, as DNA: TGTGCCAGCAGCTTGGCCCAGGGGGTTCGAGGCTCCTACGAGCAGTACTTC. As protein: CASSLAQGVRGSYEQYF.

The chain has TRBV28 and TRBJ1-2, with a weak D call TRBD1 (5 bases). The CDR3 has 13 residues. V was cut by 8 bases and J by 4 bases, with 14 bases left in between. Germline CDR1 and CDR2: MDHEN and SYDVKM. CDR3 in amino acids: CASGGEVSYGYTF. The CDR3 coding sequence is TGTGCCAGCGGAGGGGAGGTGAGCTATGGCTACACCTTC.